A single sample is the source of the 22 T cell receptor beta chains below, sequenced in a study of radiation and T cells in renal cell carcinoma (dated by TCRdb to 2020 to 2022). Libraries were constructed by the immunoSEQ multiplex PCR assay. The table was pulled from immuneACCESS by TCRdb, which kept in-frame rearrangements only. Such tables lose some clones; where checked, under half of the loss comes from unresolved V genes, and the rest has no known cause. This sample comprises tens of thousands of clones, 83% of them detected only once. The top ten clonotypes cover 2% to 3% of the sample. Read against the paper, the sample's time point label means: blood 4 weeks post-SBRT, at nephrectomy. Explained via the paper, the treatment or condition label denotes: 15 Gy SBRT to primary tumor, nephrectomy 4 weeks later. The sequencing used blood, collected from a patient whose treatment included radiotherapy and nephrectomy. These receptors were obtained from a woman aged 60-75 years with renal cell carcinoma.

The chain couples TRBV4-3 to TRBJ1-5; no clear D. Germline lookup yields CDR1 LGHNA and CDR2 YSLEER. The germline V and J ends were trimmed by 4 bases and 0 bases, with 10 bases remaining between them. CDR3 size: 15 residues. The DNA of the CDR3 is TGCGCCAGCAGCCTTGGCCACCATAGCAATCAGCCCCAGCATTTT. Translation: CASSLGHHSNQPQHF.

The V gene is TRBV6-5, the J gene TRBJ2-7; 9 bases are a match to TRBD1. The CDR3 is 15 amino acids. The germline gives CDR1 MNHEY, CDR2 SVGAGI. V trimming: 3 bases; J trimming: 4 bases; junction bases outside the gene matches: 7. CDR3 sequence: CASSYPGTGIYEQYF. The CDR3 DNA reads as TGTGCCAGCAGTTATCCCGGGACAGGGATTTACGAGCAGTACTTC.

The CDR3 bases are TGTGCCAGTAGTCACGGGGAAGCTGGAAACACCATATATTTT. Its translation is CASSHGEAGNTIYF. V is TRBV19 and J is TRBJ1-3; no reliable D call. Trimming stripped 5 bases from V and 2 bases from J, with 10 bases between. CDR1 is LNHDA and CDR2 is SQIVND in the germline V gene (reference sequence). The CDR3 loop spans 14 amino acids.

CDR3 bases: TGTGCCAGCAGCTTAGGAGGGGGTCGGGAGACCCAGTACTTC. It is translated as CASSLGGGRETQYF. The chain carries TRBV7-6 and TRBJ2-5; a weak D match, TRBD1 (6 bases). Germline CDR1 and CDR2: SGHVS and FNYEAQ. CDR3 length: 14 amino acids. V was cut by 1 base and J by 5 bases, with 11 bases left in between.

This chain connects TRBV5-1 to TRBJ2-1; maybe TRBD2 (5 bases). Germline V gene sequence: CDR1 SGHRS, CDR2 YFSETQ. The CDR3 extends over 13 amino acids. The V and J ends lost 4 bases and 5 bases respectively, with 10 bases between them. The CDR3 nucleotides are TGCGCCAGCAGCCCCGGGGTAAACAATGAGCAGTTCTTC. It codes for CASSPGVNNEQFF.

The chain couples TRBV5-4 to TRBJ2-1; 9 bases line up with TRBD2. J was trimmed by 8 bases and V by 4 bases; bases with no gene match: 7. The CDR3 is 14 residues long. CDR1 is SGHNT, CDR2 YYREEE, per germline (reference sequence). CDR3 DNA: TGTGCCAGCAGCGGGGTAGCGGGAGCCTATGAGCAGTTCTTC. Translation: CASSGVAGAYEQFF.

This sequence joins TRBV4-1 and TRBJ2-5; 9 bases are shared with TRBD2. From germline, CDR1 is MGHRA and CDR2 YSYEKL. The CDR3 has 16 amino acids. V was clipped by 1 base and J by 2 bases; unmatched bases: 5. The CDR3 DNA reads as TGCGCCAGCAGCCAAGTAGGTCTAGCGGGGCAAGAGACCCAGTACTTC. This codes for CASSQVGLAGQETQYF.

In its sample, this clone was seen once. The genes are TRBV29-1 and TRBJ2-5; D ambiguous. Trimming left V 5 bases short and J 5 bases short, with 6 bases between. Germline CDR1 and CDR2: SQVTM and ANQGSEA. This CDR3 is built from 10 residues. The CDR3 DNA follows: TGCAGCGTTAGGGATGAGACCCAGTACTTC. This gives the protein CSVRDETQYF.

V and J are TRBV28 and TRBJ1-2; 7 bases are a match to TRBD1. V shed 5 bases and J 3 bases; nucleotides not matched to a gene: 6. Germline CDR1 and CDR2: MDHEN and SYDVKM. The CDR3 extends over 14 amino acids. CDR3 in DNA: TGTGCCAGCAGTCCGACAGGGAAAGACTATGGCTACACCTTC. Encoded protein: CASSPTGKDYGYTF.

The CDR3 DNA sequence: TGTGCCAGCAGCTTACAGGGGTTCGATGAGCAGTTCTTC. This gives the protein CASSLQGFDEQFF. The J gene is TRBJ2-1, the V gene TRBV7-3; weak D call: TRBD1 (6 bases). V gave up 2 bases and J gave up 8 bases, with 10 bases separating them. This CDR3 is 13 amino acids long. Germline-derived CDR1 and CDR2 are SGHTA and FQGTGA.

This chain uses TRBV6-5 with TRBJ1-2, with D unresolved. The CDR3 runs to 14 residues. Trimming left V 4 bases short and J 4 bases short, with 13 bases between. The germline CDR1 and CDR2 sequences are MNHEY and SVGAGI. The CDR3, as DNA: TGTGCCAGCAGTTCCGGGCCCGCCGTCTATGGCTACACCTTC. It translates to CASSSGPAVYGYTF.

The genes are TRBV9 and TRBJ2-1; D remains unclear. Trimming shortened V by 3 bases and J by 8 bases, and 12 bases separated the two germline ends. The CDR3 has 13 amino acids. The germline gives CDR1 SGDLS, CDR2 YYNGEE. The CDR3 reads CASSGPRFHEQFF. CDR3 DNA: TGTGCCAGCAGCGGCCCCCGTTTCCATGAGCAGTTCTTC.

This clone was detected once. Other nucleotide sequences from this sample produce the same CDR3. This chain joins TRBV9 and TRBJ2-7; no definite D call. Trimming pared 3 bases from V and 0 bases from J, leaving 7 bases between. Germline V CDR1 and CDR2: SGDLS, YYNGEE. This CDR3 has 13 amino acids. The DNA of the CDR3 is TGTGCCAGCAGCGCTCCTGACTCCTACGAGCAGTACTTC. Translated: CASSAPDSYEQYF.

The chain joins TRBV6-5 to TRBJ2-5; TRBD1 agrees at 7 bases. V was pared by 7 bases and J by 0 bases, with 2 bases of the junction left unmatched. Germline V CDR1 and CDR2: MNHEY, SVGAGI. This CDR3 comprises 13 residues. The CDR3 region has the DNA TGTGCCAGCATGGGACAGTACCAAGAGACCCAGTACTTC. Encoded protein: CASMGQYQETQYF.

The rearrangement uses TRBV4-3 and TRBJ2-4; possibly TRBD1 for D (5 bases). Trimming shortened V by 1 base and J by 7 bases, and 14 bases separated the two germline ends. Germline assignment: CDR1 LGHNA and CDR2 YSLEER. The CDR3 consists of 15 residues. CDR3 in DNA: TGCGCCAGCAGCCAAGCTTGGCCAGGGCGGAACATTCAGTACTTC. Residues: CASSQAWPGRNIQYF.

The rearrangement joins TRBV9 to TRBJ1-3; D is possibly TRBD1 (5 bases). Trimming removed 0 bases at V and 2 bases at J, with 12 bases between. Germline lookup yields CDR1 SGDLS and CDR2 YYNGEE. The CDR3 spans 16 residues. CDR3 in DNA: TGTGCCAGCAGCGTAGCAGCGGGGCCGGCTGGAAACACCATATATTTT. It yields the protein CASSVAAGPAGNTIYF.

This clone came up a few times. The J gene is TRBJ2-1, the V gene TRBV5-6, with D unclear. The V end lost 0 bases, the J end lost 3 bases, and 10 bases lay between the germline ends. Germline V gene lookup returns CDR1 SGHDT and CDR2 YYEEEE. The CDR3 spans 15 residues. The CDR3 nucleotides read TGTGCCAGCAGCTTGGGGAACAGCATCTACAATGAGCAGTTCTTC. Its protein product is CASSLGNSIYNEQFF.

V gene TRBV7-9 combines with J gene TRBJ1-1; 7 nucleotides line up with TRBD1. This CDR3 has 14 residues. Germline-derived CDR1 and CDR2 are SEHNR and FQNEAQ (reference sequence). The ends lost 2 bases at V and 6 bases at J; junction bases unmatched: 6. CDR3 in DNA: TGTGCCAGCAGCTTATCCCACAGGGGACCTGAAGCTTTCTTT. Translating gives CASSLSHRGPEAFF.

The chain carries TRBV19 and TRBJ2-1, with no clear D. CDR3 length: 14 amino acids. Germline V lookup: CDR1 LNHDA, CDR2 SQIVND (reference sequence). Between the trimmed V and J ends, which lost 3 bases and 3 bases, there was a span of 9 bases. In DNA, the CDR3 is TGTGCCAGTAGTATTCGTGCGCTCTACAATGAGCAGTTCTTC. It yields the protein CASSIRALYNEQFF.

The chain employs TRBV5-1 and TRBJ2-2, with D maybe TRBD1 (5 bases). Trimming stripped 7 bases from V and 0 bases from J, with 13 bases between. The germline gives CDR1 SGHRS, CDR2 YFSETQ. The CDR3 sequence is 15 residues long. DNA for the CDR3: TGCGCCAGCCGGCCCTCAGGGCCGAACACCGGGGAGCTGTTTTTT. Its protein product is CASRPSGPNTGELFF.

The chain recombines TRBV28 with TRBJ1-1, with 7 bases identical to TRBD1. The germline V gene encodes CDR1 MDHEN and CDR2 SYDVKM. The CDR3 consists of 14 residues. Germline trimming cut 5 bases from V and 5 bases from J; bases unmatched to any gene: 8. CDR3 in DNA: TGTGCCAGCAGTCCCTCGACAGGGCGGACTGAAGCTTTCTTT. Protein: CASSPSTGRTEAFF.

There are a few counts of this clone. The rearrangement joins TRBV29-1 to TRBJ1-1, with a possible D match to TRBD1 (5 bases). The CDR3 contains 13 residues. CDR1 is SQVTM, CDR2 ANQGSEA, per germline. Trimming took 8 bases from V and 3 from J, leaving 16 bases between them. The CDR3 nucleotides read TGCAGCACAATGGCAGGGACGGACACTGAAGCTTTCTTT. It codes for CSTMAGTDTEAFF. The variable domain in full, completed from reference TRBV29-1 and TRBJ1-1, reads SAVISQKPSRDICQRGTSLTIQCQVDSQVTMMFWYRQQPGQSLTLIATANQGSEATYESGFVIDKFPISRPNLTFSTLTVSNMSPEDSSIYLCSTMAGTDTEAFFGQGTRLTVV.